The clone carrying this T cell receptor beta chain appeared a few times. Its specificity is unknown. The ends were cut back, 5 bases at V and 2 bases at J, with 19 bases in the middle. The CDR3 is made up of 16 amino acids. From germline, CDR1 is MNHEY and CDR2 SVGEGT. The iRepertoire nested amplicon-rescue multiplex PCR amplified TCR alpha and beta CDR3s from RNA. TCRdb re-analysed the multiplex PCR reads in MiXCR, keeping a single row per CDR3 protein. The table has 150,000 or so distinct CDR3 sequences, approximately 40% seen once; the top ten hold 15% to 25%. This record comes from a study of glioma-infiltrating T cells. Broader study findings: Above-expected tissue-blood divergence occurred in all gliomas, most in low-grade ones.

The chain recombines TRBV6-2 or TRBV6-3 with TRBJ2-7, with D maybe TRBD1 (7 bases). This sequence originates from a human donor with low-grade glioma or glioblastoma, undergoing nonglioma brain surgery, or in good health (not recorded which). Input material: glioma tissue, nonneoplastic brain tissue, or PBMCs (not recorded which). CDR3 sequence: CASSPPQGGIPYEQYF. CDR3 in DNA: TGTGCCAGCAGTCCCCCCCAGGGGGGCATTCCCTACGAGCAGTACTTC.